Listed here are 3 T cell receptor beta chains from one sample, sequenced in a study of CD8 T cells in Susac syndrome. RNA, at about 0.45 to 1 ug, was reverse transcribed with random hexamers. TCRdb re-called the immunoSEQ multiplex PCR reads with MiXCR, one entry per CDR3 protein. The sample records roughly 130,000 distinct CDR3 sequences, 90% to 95% being singletons. The sequenced sample consisted of CD4+ T cells from PBMCs. Source of these receptors: a human donor in good health.

The J gene is TRBJ2-2, the V gene TRBV3-1; TRBD2 agrees at 13 bases. V lost 2 bases, J lost 6 bases, and 9 bases stayed unmatched. CDR1 and CDR2 from the germline V gene are LGHDT and YNNKEL (reference sequence). This CDR3 contains 18 residues. The CDR3 protein is CASSQPPGLAGRPGELFF. The CDR3 DNA reads TGTGCCAGCAGCCAACCACCGGGACTAGCGGGAAGACCCGGGGAGCTGTTTTTT.

This chain joins TRBV5-1 and TRBJ1-2, with TRBD1 identical over 8 bases. The trim removed 4 bases at V and 4 bases at J, leaving 9 bases unmatched. The CDR3 covers 15 residues. CDR1 and CDR2 from the germline V gene are SGHRS and YFSETQ. The CDR3 bases are TGCGCCAGCAGCGAAGGACAGGGTCTGATCTATGGCTACACCTTC. Amino acid sequence: CASSEGQGLIYGYTF.

V and J are TRBV7-2 and TRBJ2-2, with 11 bases fitting TRBD2. The V segment lost 5 bases and the J segment 4 bases; nucleotides outside the gene matches: 12. CDR1 and CDR2 from the germline V gene are SGHTA and FQGNSA. This CDR3 is 18 amino acids long. The CDR3 here is CASSGGTLAGVVTGELFF. In nucleotides, the CDR3 is TGTGCCAGCAGCGGAGGTACACTAGCGGGAGTCGTCACCGGGGAGCTGTTTTTT.